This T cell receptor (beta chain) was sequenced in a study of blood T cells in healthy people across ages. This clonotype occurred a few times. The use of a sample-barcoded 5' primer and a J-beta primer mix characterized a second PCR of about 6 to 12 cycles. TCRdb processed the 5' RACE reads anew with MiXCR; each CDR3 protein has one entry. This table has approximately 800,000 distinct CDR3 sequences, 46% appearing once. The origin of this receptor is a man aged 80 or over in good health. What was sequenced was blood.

Here the CDR3 DNA reads TGCAGCGTTGCGGACAGTGGAGCCAAAAACATTCAGTACTTC. Its translation is CSVADSGAKNIQYF. The rearrangement uses TRBV29-1 and TRBJ2-4, with D perhaps TRBD1 (6 bases). The length of the CDR3 is 14 residues. The germline gives CDR1 SQVTM, CDR2 ANQGSEA. V lost 4 bases and J 0 bases, leaving 10 bases between the germline ends.